What follows are 26 T cell receptor beta chains derived from one specimen sequenced in a study of CD8 T cells in Susac syndrome. Reverse transcription used about 0.5 to 1 ug RNA and random hexamers. TCRdb re-called the immunoSEQ multiplex PCR reads with MiXCR, one entry per CDR3 protein. This repertoire shows roughly 150,000 distinct CDR3 sequences, roughly 95% found once; its top ten account for more than 0.11%. Sequenced: CD4+ T cells from PBMCs. The receptors were sampled from a human donor in good health.

V gene TRBV3-1 combines with J gene TRBJ1-6; D unresolved. The CDR3 is 13 amino acids. Germline V gene lookup returns CDR1 LGHDT and CDR2 YNNKEL (reference sequence). V lost 1 base, J lost 10 bases, and 8 bases lay in between. CDR3 sequence: CASSQGERSPLHF. For the CDR3, the DNA is TGTGCCAGCAGCCAAGGGGAACGGTCACCCCTCCACTTT.

The chain has TRBV5-4 and TRBJ2-3; 16 bases line up with TRBD2. The germline V gene encodes CDR1 SGHNT and CDR2 YYREEE (reference sequence). After removal of 4 bases from V and 9 bases from J, the junction contained 8 bases not matched to a gene. This CDR3 spans 16 amino acids. CDR3 coding DNA: TGTGCCAGCAGCCCAGGGACTAGCGGGGGGGCGAGGACGCAGTATTTT. This translates into CASSPGTSGGARTQYF.

This sequence joins TRBV18 and TRBJ1-5; D is uncertain. The CDR3 is 17 residues long. The germline gives CDR1 KGHSH, CDR2 LQKENI. V lost 4 bases, J lost 11 bases, and 27 bases lay in between. The CDR3 coding sequence is TGTGCCAGCTCACTAAGTCCTCTAGGGCAGGACCCATCAGCCCAGCATTTT. It yields the protein CASSLSPLGQDPSAQHF.

The chain has TRBV9 and TRBJ2-1; D not certain. This CDR3 comprises 15 residues. Trimming cost V 0 bases and J 5 bases, with 12 bases left between them. CDR1 SGDLS and CDR2 YYNGEE come from the germline V gene. CDR3 sequence: CASSVAPSINNEQFF. As DNA, the CDR3 is TGTGCCAGCAGCGTAGCCCCTAGTATCAACAATGAGCAGTTCTTC.

This sequence joins TRBV12-3 or TRBV12-4 and TRBJ2-1; D may be TRBD2 (6 bases). The length of the CDR3 is 16 residues. V lost 6 bases to trimming and J lost 7 bases, with 22 bases between them. This CDR3 is CASRQRGGATGNEQFF. For the CDR3, the DNA is TGTGCCAGCAGACAGCGCGGCGGGGCGACGGGGAATGAGCAGTTCTTC.

The V and J genes are TRBV18 and TRBJ2-3, with D hard to call. Germline CDR1 KGHSH, CDR2 LQKENI. The CDR3 consists of 15 residues. Trimming shortened V by 3 bases and J by 3 bases, and 13 bases separated the two germline ends. The CDR3 DNA sequence: TGTGCCAGCTCACCTTCCTCTGCAGGAACAGATACGCAGTATTTT. It yields the protein CASSPSSAGTDTQYF.

This chain joins TRBV3-1 and TRBJ2-5; tentative D call: TRBD2 (6 bases). This CDR3 has 14 residues. V was pared by 1 base and J by 4 bases, with 10 bases between. Germline values: CDR1 LGHDT, CDR2 YNNKEL (reference sequence). The CDR3 nucleotides are TGTGCCAGCAGCCAAGGTTATAGCGGAGAGACCCAGTACTTC. Translated, it gives CASSQGYSGETQYF.

The chain's CDR3 is CASSQSRYRDAPWNTEAFF. CDR3 DNA: TGCGCCAGCAGTCAATCAAGGTACCGGGACGCCCCATGGAACACTGAAGCTTTCTTT. The chain is built from TRBV23-1 and TRBJ1-1, with TRBD1 as a possible D gene (5 bases). TRBV23-1 carries the ORF label, with uncertain function. V was pared by 0 bases and J by 1 base, with 21 bases between. This CDR3 is 19 amino acids long.

The V call is TRBV29-1, the J call TRBJ1-1; 9 bases map to TRBD1. Germline-derived CDR1 and CDR2 are SQVTM and ANQGSEA. V lost 7 bases to trimming and J lost 4 bases; unmatched junction nucleotides: 7. CDR3 length equals 13 residues. CDR3 DNA: TGCAGCGCCACAACGACAGGGGGCACTGAAGCTTTCTTT. It codes for CSATTTGGTEAFF.

J is TRBJ2-5 and V is TRBV25-1, with 7 nucleotides matching TRBD1. V dropped 1 base and J dropped 3; count of bases not matched to a gene: 11. CDR3 length equals 17 residues. Germline CDR1 and CDR2: MGHDK and SYGVNS. The CDR3, as DNA: TGTGCCAGCAGTGAATGGCCCGGCAGGGGGATGGAAGAGACCCAGTACTTC. Its translation is CASSEWPGRGMEETQYF.

V is TRBV4-1 and J is TRBJ1-2; D is unresolved. CDR1 and CDR2 (germline): MGHRA, YSYEKL. V shed 1 base and J shed 8 bases, with 17 bases lying between them. The CDR3 covers 15 residues. CDR3 nucleotides: TGCGCCAGCAGCCAAGTTGGAGCAGACTGGAAGGGCTACACCTTC. Its translation: CASSQVGADWKGYTF.

J is TRBJ2-3 and V is TRBV6-5; possibly TRBD2 for D (5 bases). The germline CDR1 and CDR2 sequences are MNHEY and SVGAGI. The ends were cut back, 5 bases at V and 2 bases at J, with 11 bases in the middle. The CDR3 length is 14 residues. The CDR3 DNA follows: TGTGCCAGCAGTAGGCGGGTCCTCACAGATACGCAGTATTTT. Its protein is CASSRRVLTDTQYF.

The chain employs TRBV21-1 and TRBJ2-2. TRBV21-1 is a pseudogene segment. CDR3 length: 15 amino acids. The CDR3 is CASSKGHPNTGELFF. The CDR3 coding sequence is TGTGCCAGCAGCAAAGGGCACCCGAACACCGGGGAGCTGTTTTTT.

As regards this clonotype: Compared with germline, one end of the junction differs, possibly owing to a read error. This sequence joins TRBV6-5 and TRBJ1-2; a weak D match, TRBD1 (6 bases). This CDR3 is 18 amino acids long. The V gene's germline CDR1 is MNHEY and CDR2 SVGAGI. This CDR3 is CASNYFGGLSTGYYGYTF. The CDR3 nucleotides are TGTGCCAGCAATTACTTTGGGGGTCTAAGCACAGGGTACTATGGCTACACCTTC.

V usage is TRBV5-1 and J usage is TRBJ1-1; 7 bases are a match to TRBD1. The V and J ends lost 4 bases and 0 bases, in that order; junction bases with no gene match: 9. The CDR3 sequence is 16 residues long. Germline CDR1 reads SGHRS; CDR2 reads YFSETQ. Here the CDR3 reads CASSPLGTAMNTEAFF. CDR3 coding DNA: TGCGCCAGCAGCCCGCTGGGGACAGCTATGAACACTGAAGCTTTCTTT.

The V and J genes are TRBV7-9 and TRBJ2-2; no clear D. Germline values: CDR1 SEHNR, CDR2 FQNEAQ (reference sequence). The V end lost 2 bases, the J end lost 5 bases, and 6 bases lay between the germline ends. The CDR3 is made up of 13 amino acids. The CDR3 bases are TGTGCCAGCAGCTTAATAGAAACCGGGGAGCTGTTTTTT. It yields the protein CASSLIETGELFF.

The gene calls are TRBV20-1 and TRBJ2-5; possibly TRBD2 for D (6 bases). This CDR3 is 16 amino acids long. Germline lookup yields CDR1 DFQATT and CDR2 SNEGSKA (reference sequence). Between the trimmed V and J ends, which lost 3 bases and 2 bases, there was a span of 19 bases. CDR3 protein: CSARRSGDLLQETQYF. CDR3 DNA sequence: TGCAGTGCTAGGCGCTCGGGGGACCTACTACAAGAGACCCAGTACTTC.

This sequence joins TRBV10-3 and TRBJ2-1; 8 nucleotides match TRBD1. Trimming at V came to 7 bases and at J to 6 bases, leaving 5 bases not matched to a gene. Germline lookup yields CDR1 ENHRY and CDR2 SYGVKD. This CDR3 spans 13 amino acids. This chain's CDR3 is CAITPQGGNEQFF. CDR3 in DNA: TGTGCCATCACCCCACAGGGGGGCAATGAGCAGTTCTTC.

This clonotype was counted once. This chain connects TRBV6-1 to TRBJ2-2, with 10 bases lining up with TRBD1. This CDR3 is built from 16 residues. After removal of 7 bases from V and 6 bases from J, the junction contained 11 bases not matched to a gene. Germline-derived CDR1 and CDR2 are MNHNS and SASEGT. DNA for the CDR3: TGTGCCAGCACCCTAATCGGGACAGGGGCGGCCGGGGAGCTGTTTTTT. This codes for CASTLIGTGAAGELFF.

This chain connects TRBV5-1 to TRBJ2-7; D is perhaps TRBD1 or TRBD2 (6 bases each). CDR3 length equals 14 residues. Per germline, CDR1 SGHRS and CDR2 YFSETQ. Trimming left V 4 bases short and J 6 bases short, with 17 bases between. The CDR3 DNA is TGCGCCAGCAGCCGGGGGCAGCCCAAGGGCGAGCAGTACTTC. Translation gives CASSRGQPKGEQYF.

A few counts support this clonotype. The V and J genes are TRBV9 and TRBJ2-7; D is perhaps TRBD1 (6 bases). Germline-derived CDR1 and CDR2 are SGDLS and YYNGEE. The CDR3 length is 14 residues. V was cut by 3 bases and J by 2 bases, with 12 bases left in between. Here the CDR3 DNA reads TGTGCCAGCAGCGCCAATGGACAGACCTACGAGCAGTACTTC. Protein product: CASSANGQTYEQYF.

This clonotype occurred once. The gene calls are TRBV5-1 and TRBJ2-1; the D gene is possibly TRBD2 (6 bases). The CDR3 runs 17 residues. Looked up from germline, CDR1 is SGHRS and CDR2 is YFSETQ. V lost 0 bases to trimming and J lost 3 bases, with 16 bases between them. This CDR3 is CASSLAFASEIYNEQFF. CDR3 in DNA: TGCGCCAGCAGCTTGGCCTTTGCTAGCGAGATCTACAATGAGCAGTTCTTC.

This rearrangement joins TRBV29-1 to TRBJ2-3, with 10 bases matching TRBD1. CDR3 length: 15 amino acids. CDR1 is SQVTM and CDR2 is ANQGSEA in the germline V gene. J lost 2 bases, V lost 3 bases, and 5 bases had no gene match. The CDR3 nucleotides are TGCAGCGTTGACCGGGACAGGGGACTCACAGATACGCAGTATTTT. This sequence encodes CSVDRDRGLTDTQYF.

In this sample, this clonotype turned up once. The chain is built from TRBV5-1 and TRBJ1-5; 9 bases line up with TRBD1. The CDR3 runs 15 residues. The J segment lost 4 bases and the V segment lost 4 bases, leaving 6 bases of the junction unmatched. Per germline, CDR1 SGHRS and CDR2 YFSETQ. CDR3 residues: CASSPGTGNNQPQHF. The CDR3 coding sequence is TGCGCCAGCAGCCCTGGGACAGGGAATAATCAGCCCCAGCATTTT.

This clonotype has a single count. This chain links TRBV4-1 with TRBJ1-1; 12 bases fit TRBD1. Per the germline V gene, CDR1 is MGHRA and CDR2 is YSYEKL. CDR3 length equals 15 residues. The J segment lost 5 bases and the V segment lost 4 bases, leaving 5 bases of the junction unmatched. In DNA form, the CDR3 reads TGCGCCAGCAGCCCGGGACAGGGGGCGAGAACTGAAGCTTTCTTT. Translation gives CASSPGQGARTEAFF.

The chain has TRBV20-1 and TRBJ2-3; D remains ambiguous. This CDR3 is 13 amino acids long. Trimming pared 0 bases from V and 5 bases from J, leaving 9 bases between. Per germline, CDR1 DFQATT and CDR2 SNEGSKA (reference sequence). The CDR3 DNA sequence: TGCAGTGCTAGAGAGGTGCGCGGAGATACGCAGTATTTT. Amino acid sequence: CSAREVRGDTQYF.